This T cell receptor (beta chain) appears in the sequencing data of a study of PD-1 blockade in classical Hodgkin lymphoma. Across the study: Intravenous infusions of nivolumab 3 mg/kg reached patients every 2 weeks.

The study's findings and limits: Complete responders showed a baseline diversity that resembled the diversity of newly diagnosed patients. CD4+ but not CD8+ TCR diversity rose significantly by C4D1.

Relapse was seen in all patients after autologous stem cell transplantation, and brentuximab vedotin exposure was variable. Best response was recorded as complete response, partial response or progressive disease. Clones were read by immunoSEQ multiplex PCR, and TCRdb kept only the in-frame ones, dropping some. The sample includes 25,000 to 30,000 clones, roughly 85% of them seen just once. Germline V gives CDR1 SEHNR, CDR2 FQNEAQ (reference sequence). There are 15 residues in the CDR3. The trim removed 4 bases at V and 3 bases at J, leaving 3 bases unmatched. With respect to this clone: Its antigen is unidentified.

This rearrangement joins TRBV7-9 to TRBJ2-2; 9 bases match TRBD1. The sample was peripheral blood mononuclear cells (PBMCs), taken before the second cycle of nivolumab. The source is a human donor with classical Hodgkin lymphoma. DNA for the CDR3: TGTGCCAGCAGCTCCCGGGACAGGGACACCGGGGAGCTGTTTTTT. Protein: CASSSRDRDTGELFF.